The 20 T cell receptor beta chains below all came from one sample that was sequenced in a study of blood T cell repertoires in COVID-19. The assay was immunoSEQ multiplex PCR, and TCRdb's table has in-frame clones only and misses some. The sample includes about 150,000 clones, around 86% of them seen just once. The sequenced sample was peripheral blood. These receptors were obtained from a man aged 50 to 59 with active COVID-19.

This clone showed up just once. This rearrangement joins TRBV7-9 to TRBJ1-4, with D maybe TRBD1 (6 bases). This CDR3 is built from 15 residues. Germline lookup yields CDR1 SEHNR and CDR2 FQNEAQ (reference sequence). Trimming cost V 5 bases and J 7 bases, with 17 bases left between them. This CDR3 is CASSPLQGGGEKLFF. CDR3 sequence (DNA): TGTGCCAGCAGCCCGTTACAGGGAGGGGGTGAAAAACTGTTTTTT.

The chain uses TRBV4-2 and TRBJ1-2, with 12 bases fitting TRBD1. The germline V gene encodes CDR1 LGHNA and CDR2 YNFKEQ. CDR3 length equals 17 residues. Germline trimming cut 3 bases from V and 6 bases from J; bases unmatched to any gene: 11. CDR3 coding DNA: TGTGCCAGCAGCCACGAGGGGACAGGGGGCTTGGGCAATGGCTACACCTTC. It translates to CASSHEGTGGLGNGYTF.

The chain couples TRBV6-4 to TRBJ1-5, with D possibly TRBD1 on 5 matching bases. Per the germline V gene, CDR1 is MRHNA and CDR2 is SNTAGT. The CDR3 sequence is 14 residues long. Trimming removed 4 bases at V and 4 bases at J, with 11 bases between. CDR3 nucleotide sequence: TGTGCCAGCAGTGCACGGACACTGAATCAGCCCCAGCATTTT. Protein product: CASSARTLNQPQHF.

This chain links TRBV20-1 with TRBJ1-4; 7 bases fit TRBD1. Trimming took 7 bases from V and 8 from J; bases not matched to a gene: 4. CDR3 length equals 11 residues. CDR1 and CDR2 (germline): DFQATT, SNEGSKA (reference sequence). The CDR3 region has the DNA TGCAGTGGACAGGGTTTAGAAAAACTGTTTTTT. Translating it yields CSGQGLEKLFF.

The chain couples TRBV3-1 (or the pseudogene TRBV3-2) to TRBJ2-2; perhaps TRBD1 as D (6 bases). The CDR3 covers 16 residues. CDR1 is LGHDT and CDR2 is YNNKEL in the germline V gene (reference sequence). The germline V and J ends were trimmed by 6 bases and 5 bases, with 19 bases remaining between them. Written as DNA, the CDR3 is TGTGCCAGCAGACAAACGATGGTGCAGGGGACCGGGGAGCTGTTTTTT. Protein sequence: CASRQTMVQGTGELFF.

V usage is TRBV6-5 and J usage is TRBJ1-4; D is perhaps TRBD1 (6 bases). The CDR3 covers 16 residues. V lost 2 bases and J lost 6, with 16 bases in between. Germline loops: CDR1 MNHEY, CDR2 SVGAGI. For the CDR3, the DNA is TGTGCCAGCAGTTACAATCGGGGGGGCGCGGATGAAAAACTGTTTTTT. Translating it yields CASSYNRGGADEKLFF.

This clone was recorded a few times. This chain uses TRBV4-1 with TRBJ1-6; 8 positions match TRBD1. V lost 1 base to trimming and J lost 10 bases; unmatched junction nucleotides: 0. This CDR3 contains 13 residues. CDR1 is MGHRA, CDR2 YSYEKL, per germline. CDR3 in DNA: TGCGCCAGCAGCCAAGGACAGGGGTCACCCCTCCACTTT. Its protein is CASSQGQGSPLHF.

A single count supports this clone. The rearrangement joins TRBV5-4 to TRBJ1-2, with 7 bases that match TRBD1. The V gene end was trimmed by 4 bases and the J gene end by 8 bases; junction bases not matched to a gene: 8. Germline V CDR1 and CDR2: SGHNT, YYREEE (reference sequence). This CDR3 region has 13 residues. CDR3 sequence reads: CASSKTGPGGYTF. The CDR3 DNA follows: TGTGCCAGCAGCAAGACAGGGCCCGGGGGCTACACCTTC. The whole variable domain, filled in from reference TRBV5-4 and TRBJ1-2, reads ETGVTQSPTHLIKTRGQQVTLRCSSQSGHNTVSWYQQALGQGPQFIFQYYREEENGRGNFPPRFSGLQFPNYSSELNVNALELDDSALYLCASSKTGPGGYTFGSGTRLTVV.

The rearrangement links TRBV2 to TRBJ1-1, with TRBD1 identical over 9 bases. Germline V gene lookup returns CDR1 SNHLY and CDR2 FYNNEI. V lost 4 bases, J lost 11 bases, and 5 bases stayed unmatched. This CDR3 is built from 12 residues. As DNA, the CDR3 is TGTGCCAGCAGTGGGGACAGGGAGAAGGCTTTCTTT. Translation: CASSGDREKAFF.

The chain joins TRBV9 to TRBJ2-1, with TRBD2 as a possible D gene (7 bases). The germline V gene has CDR1 SGDLS and CDR2 YYNGEE. The ends were cut back, 1 base at V and 7 bases at J, with 24 bases in the middle. The CDR3 consists of 18 residues. CDR3 amino acids: CASSVNLRWGGPRNEQFF. For the CDR3, the DNA is TGTGCCAGCAGCGTAAACCTCCGTTGGGGGGGCCCCCGGAATGAGCAGTTCTTC.

V is TRBV18 and J is TRBJ2-7; 9 positions match TRBD1. The V segment lost 2 bases and the J segment 5 bases; nucleotides outside the gene matches: 7. Per the germline V gene, CDR1 is KGHSH and CDR2 is LQKENI. This CDR3 region has 15 residues. CDR3 in DNA: TGTGCCAGCTCACCAATGGGACAGGGTATGCACGAGCAGTACTTC. Amino acids: CASSPMGQGMHEQYF.

This clone was seen just once. The chain is built from TRBV4-1 and TRBJ2-1; TRBD2 aligns across 12 bases. J lost 1 base, V lost 1 base, and 8 bases had no gene match. Germline V gene sequence: CDR1 MGHRA, CDR2 YSYEKL. The CDR3 has 19 residues. The CDR3 nucleotides are TGCGCCAGCAGCCAAGTTCTAGCGGGGGGGCAAGGGTCCTACAATGAGCAGTTCTTC. Protein: CASSQVLAGGQGSYNEQFF.

The chain has TRBV7-9 and TRBJ1-2; D ambiguous. Trimming took 6 bases from V and 6 from J, leaving 20 bases between them. The CDR3 sequence is 15 residues long. Per the germline V gene, CDR1 is SEHNR and CDR2 is FQNEAQ (reference sequence). CDR3 loop: CASRPKIRLGDGYTF. The CDR3, as DNA: TGTGCCAGCAGGCCGAAGATCCGACTCGGAGATGGCTACACCTTC.

This clone was observed a handful of times. The CDR3 protein is CASSSDRGNQPQHF. The CDR3 DNA follows: TGTGCCAGCTCATCGGACAGGGGAAATCAGCCCCAGCATTTT. The rearrangement links TRBV18 to TRBJ1-5; 9 nucleotides agree with TRBD1. With 5 bases clipped from V and 4 bases from J, the junction kept 3 bases outside the gene matches. The CDR3 runs 14 residues. Germline CDR1 KGHSH, CDR2 LQKENI.

The genes are TRBV7-6 and TRBJ2-2, with 12 positions matching TRBD2. The CDR3 totals 18 residues. Trimming at V came to 4 bases and at J to 0 bases, leaving 6 bases not matched to a gene. CDR1 SGHVS and CDR2 FNYEAQ come from the germline V gene. CDR3 sequence reads: CASSYRLAGAANTGELFF. The DNA of the CDR3 is TGTGCCAGCAGCTACAGACTAGCGGGGGCCGCGAACACCGGGGAGCTGTTTTTT.

V and J are TRBV7-9 and TRBJ2-3; TRBD1 matches 9 bases. Germline CDR1 reads SEHNR; CDR2 reads FQNEAQ (reference sequence). The CDR3 sequence is 15 residues long. With V trimmed by 11 bases and J by 6 bases, 15 bases remained unmatched. This chain's CDR3 is CAVKPRDRETDTQYF. CDR3 bases: TGTGCCGTCAAGCCCCGGGACAGGGAAACGGATACGCAGTATTTT. Drawing the rest from reference TRBV7-9 and TRBJ2-3, the complete variable domain is DTGVSQNPRHKITKRGQNVTFRCDPISEHNRLYWYRQTLGQGPEFLTYFQNEAQLEKSRLLSDRFSAERPKGSFSTLEIQRTEQGDSAMYLCAVKPRDRETDTQYFGPGTRLTVL.

The chain joins TRBV4-3 to TRBJ2-5, with D possibly matching TRBD2 (5 bases). There are 15 residues in the CDR3. CDR1 is LGHNA and CDR2 is YSLEER in the germline V gene. Deletions cut 1 base from V and 4 bases from J, with 13 bases between. As DNA, the CDR3 is TGCGCCAGCAGCCAAGGAACACTAGAGGTAGAGACCCAGTACTTC. Protein: CASSQGTLEVETQYF.

The CDR3 sequence: CASSFRMASGVQNTEAFF. CDR3 coding DNA: TGTGCCAGCAGTTTTCGTATGGCTTCGGGGGTTCAAAACACTGAAGCTTTCTTT. V is TRBV27 and J is TRBJ1-1; D is possibly TRBD1 (5 bases). V lost 3 bases and J lost 2, with 22 bases in between. This CDR3 has 18 residues. Germline CDR1 reads MNHEY; CDR2 reads SMNVEV (reference sequence).

J is TRBJ1-2 and V is TRBV6-5; 8 nucleotides match TRBD1. CDR1 and CDR2 (germline): MNHEY, SVGAGI. The CDR3 is made up of 14 amino acids. V shed 4 bases and J 4 bases; nucleotides not matched to a gene: 5. This CDR3 is CASSWGQAGYGYTF. The CDR3 DNA sequence: TGTGCCAGCAGTTGGGGACAGGCGGGCTATGGCTACACCTTC.

V usage is TRBV7-2 and J usage is TRBJ1-2; D remains unclear. This CDR3 region has 14 residues. The V and J ends lost 5 bases and 4 bases respectively, with 14 bases between them. The germline V gene encodes CDR1 SGHTA and CDR2 FQGNSA. Here the CDR3 DNA reads TGTGCCAGCAGCAATCATCCTACCTCCTATGGCTACACCTTC. This encodes CASSNHPTSYGYTF. The whole variable domain, filled in from reference TRBV7-2 and TRBJ1-2, reads GAGVSQSPSNKVTEKGKDVELRCDPISGHTALYWYRQSLGQGLEFLIYFQGNSAPDKSGLPSDRFSAERTGGSVSTLTIQRTQQEDSAVYLCASSNHPTSYGYTFGSGTRLTVV.